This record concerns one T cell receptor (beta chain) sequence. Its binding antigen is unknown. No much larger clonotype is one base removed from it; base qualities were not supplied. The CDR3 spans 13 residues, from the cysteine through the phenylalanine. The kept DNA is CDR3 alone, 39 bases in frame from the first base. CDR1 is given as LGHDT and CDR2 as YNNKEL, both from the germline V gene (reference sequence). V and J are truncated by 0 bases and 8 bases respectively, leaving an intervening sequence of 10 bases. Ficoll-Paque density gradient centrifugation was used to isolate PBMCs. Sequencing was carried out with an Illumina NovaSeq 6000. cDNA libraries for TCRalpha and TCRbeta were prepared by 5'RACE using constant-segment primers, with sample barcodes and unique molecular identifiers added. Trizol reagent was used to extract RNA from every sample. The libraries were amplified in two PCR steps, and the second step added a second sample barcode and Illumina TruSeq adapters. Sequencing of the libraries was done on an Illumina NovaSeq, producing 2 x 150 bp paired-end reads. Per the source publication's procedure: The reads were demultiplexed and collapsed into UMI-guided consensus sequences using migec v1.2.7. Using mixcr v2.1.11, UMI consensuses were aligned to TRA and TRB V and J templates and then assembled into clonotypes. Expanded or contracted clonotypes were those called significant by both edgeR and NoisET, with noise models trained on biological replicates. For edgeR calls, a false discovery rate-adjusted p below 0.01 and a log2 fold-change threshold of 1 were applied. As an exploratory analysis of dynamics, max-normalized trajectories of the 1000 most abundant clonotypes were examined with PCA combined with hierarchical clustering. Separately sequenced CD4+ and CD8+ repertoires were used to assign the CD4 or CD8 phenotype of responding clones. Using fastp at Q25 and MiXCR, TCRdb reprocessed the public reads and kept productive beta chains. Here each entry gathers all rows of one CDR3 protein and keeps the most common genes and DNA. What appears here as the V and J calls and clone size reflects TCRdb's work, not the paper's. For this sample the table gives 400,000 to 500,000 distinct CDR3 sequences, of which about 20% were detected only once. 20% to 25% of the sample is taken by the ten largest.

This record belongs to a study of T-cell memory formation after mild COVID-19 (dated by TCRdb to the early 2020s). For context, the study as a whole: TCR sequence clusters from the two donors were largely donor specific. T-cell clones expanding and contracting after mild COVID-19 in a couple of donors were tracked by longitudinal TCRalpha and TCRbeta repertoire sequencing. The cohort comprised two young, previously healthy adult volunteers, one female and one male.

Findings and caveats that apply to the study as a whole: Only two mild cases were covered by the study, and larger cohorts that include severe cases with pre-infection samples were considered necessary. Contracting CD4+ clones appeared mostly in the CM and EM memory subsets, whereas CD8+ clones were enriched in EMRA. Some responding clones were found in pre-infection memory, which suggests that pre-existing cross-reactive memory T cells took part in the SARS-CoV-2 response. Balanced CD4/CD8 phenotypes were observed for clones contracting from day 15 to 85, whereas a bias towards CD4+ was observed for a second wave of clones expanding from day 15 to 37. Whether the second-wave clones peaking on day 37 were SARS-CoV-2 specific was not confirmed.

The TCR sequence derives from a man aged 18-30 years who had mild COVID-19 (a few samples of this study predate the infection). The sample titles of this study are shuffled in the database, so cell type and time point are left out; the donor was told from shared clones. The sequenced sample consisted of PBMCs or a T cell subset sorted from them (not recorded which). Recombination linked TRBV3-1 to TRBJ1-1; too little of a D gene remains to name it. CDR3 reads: CASSQEWGFEAFF. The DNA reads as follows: TGTGCCAGCAGCCAAGAATGGGGTTTCGAAGCTTTCTTT.